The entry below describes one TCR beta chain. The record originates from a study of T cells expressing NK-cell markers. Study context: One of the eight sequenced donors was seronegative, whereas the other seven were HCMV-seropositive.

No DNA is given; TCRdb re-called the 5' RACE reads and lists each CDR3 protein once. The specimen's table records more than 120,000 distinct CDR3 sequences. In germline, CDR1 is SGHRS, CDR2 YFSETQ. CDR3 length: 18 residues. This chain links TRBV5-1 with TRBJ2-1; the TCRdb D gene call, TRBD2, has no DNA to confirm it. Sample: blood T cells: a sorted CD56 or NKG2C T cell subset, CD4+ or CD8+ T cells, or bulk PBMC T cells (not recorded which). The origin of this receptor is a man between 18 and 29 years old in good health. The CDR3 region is CASSLFGTSGETYNEQFF.